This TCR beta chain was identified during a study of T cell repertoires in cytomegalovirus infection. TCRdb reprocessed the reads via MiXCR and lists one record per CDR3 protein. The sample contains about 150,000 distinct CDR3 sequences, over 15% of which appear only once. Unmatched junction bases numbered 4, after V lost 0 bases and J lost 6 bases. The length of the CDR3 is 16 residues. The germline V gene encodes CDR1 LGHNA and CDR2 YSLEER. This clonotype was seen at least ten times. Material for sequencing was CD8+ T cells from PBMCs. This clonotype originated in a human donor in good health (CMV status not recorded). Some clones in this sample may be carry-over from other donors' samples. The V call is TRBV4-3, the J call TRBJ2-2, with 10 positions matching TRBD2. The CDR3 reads CASSQDPSGGAGELFF. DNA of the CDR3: TGCGCCAGCAGCCAAGACCCCAGCGGGGGGGCCGGGGAGCTGTTTTTT.